The entry below describes one TCR beta chain. The antigen remains undetermined. The record originates from a study of cytomegalovirus exposure and HLA in healthy donors. Study conclusions and caveats: The study listed approximately 160 cytomegalovirus-associated TCR beta chains.

Primers: 60 Vbeta forward and 13 Jbeta reverse. Measured with immunoSEQ multiplex PCR; TCRdb has only the in-frame clones, and not every one. The sample has under 200,000 clones; about three quarters are singletons. V was pared by 4 bases and J by 8 bases, with 10 bases of the junction left unmatched. CDR1 SGHKS and CDR2 YYEKEE come from the germline V gene (reference sequence). This CDR3 contains 15 residues. The rearrangement uses TRBV5-5 and TRBJ1-4; 8 bases are a match to TRBD1. The sequence came from a female donor in good health and CMV-seronegative. Sample: PBMCs. CDR3 DNA: TGTGCCAGCAGCCCGGACAGGGCCGGAGGGGAAAAACTGTTTTTT. Protein sequence: CASSPDRAGGEKLFF.